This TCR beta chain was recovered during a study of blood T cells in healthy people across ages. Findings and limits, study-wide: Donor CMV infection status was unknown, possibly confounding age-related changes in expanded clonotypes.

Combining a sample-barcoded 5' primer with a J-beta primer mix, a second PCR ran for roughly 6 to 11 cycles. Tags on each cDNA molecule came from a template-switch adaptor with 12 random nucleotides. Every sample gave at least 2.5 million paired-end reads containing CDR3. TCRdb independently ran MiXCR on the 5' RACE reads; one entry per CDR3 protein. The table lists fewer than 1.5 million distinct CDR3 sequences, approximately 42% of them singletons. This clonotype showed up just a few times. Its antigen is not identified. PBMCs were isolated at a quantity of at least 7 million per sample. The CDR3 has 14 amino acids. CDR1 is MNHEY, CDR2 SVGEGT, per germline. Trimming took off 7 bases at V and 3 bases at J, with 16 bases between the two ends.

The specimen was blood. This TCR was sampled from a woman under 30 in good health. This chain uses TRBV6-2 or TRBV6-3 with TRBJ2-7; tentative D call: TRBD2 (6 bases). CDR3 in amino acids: CASMFGTGDYEQYF. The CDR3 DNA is TGTGCCAGCATGTTCGGGACTGGTGACTACGAGCAGTACTTC.